The text below deals with one T cell receptor (beta chain). The antigen it binds to is not known. Base qualities are not provided; no much larger clone lies one nucleotide away. Collaborating institutions collected whole blood in K2EDTA tubes following their own protocols. For TCRbeta analysis, collaborator samples were shipped as frozen whole blood, as isolated PBMCs, or as DNA extracted from either sample type. This record belongs to a study of blood T cell repertoires in COVID-19 (dated by TCRdb to 2020 to 2022). Regarding the complete study: Collaborator samples came from the United States, Italy and Spain and covered acute and convalescent phases of COVID-19. The prospective study material was composed of cDNA or gDNA derived from T cells, B-cell-depleted T cells, or PBMCs. Subjects who had been exposed to COVID-19, were actively infected with it, or had recovered from it provided the deeply sampled blood TCRbeta repertoires that made up the dataset. A freely available public database, intended as a resource for researchers studying the immune response to SARS-CoV-2, is where the repertoires were released. The samples were drawn from two sources: the first 160 participants of the ongoing ImmuneRACE study, and over 950 subjects contributed by 6 global collaborators. Sample metadata almost always included a de-identified subject ID, COVID-19 status, age in years and sex. HLA class I and class II types, where available, came from metadata supplied by the sample provider rather than from assay-based typing. Beyond this particular receptor, the publication reports: Clinical and demographic metadata were provided uncurated, with the amount varying by source and participant.

TCRbeta CDR3 regions were amplified from genomic DNA using the immunoSEQ Assay, a bias-controlled multiplex PCR. Per the authors' processing: The number of nucleated cells in each sample was estimated by amplification of reference gene primers within the assay. Sequence reads were collapsed and filtered to measure the absolute abundance of every unique TCRbeta CDR3 rearrangement. For each sample, productive Simpson clonality was calculated as the square root of Simpson's diversity index across productive rearrangements. This is the immuneACCESS table as TCRdb keeps it, with only in-frame sequences that have V and J called. A part of the clones is gone; compared with another copy, unresolved V genes explain less than half, and the rest is unexplained. V and J calls and clone size follow that table, whereas D and trimming were derived from the DNA. Within this sample are roughly 45,000 clones, with 90% of them counted one time only. The ten largest clones represent about 20% of the sample.

This receptor was identified in a man aged 65-85 years with active COVID-19. The specimen sequenced was peripheral blood.

The DNA sequence is given as TGTGCCAGCAGCTTCCTAGCGGGGGTAAATGAGCAGTTCTTC. This is translated as CASSFLAGVNEQFF. Here the chain combines TRBV7-3 and TRBJ2-1, and 10 junction bases match TRBD2. Including the terminal cysteine and phenylalanine, the CDR3 comprises 14 residues. The retained sequence is limited to the CDR3, 42 bases, with the frame set at the first base. Taken from the germline V gene, the CDR1 and CDR2 loops are SGHTA and FQGTGA. V lost 3 bases and J lost 7 bases, and the count of bases not matched to a germline gene is 3.